This record looks at one T cell receptor beta chain sequence and its context. Antigen specificity is unknown. This table comes from immunoSEQ multiplex PCR, and its TCRdb copy is limited to in-frame clones, with some not included. In the table there are 60,000 or so clones, 92% of which are singletons. The CDR3 is made up of 13 amino acids. In germline, CDR1 is SNHLY, CDR2 FYNNEI. Trimming cost V 6 bases and J 5 bases, with 10 bases left between them. The sample originates from a study of cytomegalovirus exposure and HLA in healthy donors. Overall study findings and caveats: The study labeled more than 150 TCR beta chains cytomegalovirus-associated. There were some public TCRs occurring in many donors, but most TCR sequences were rare. Using the classifier, cytomegalovirus status was reportedly diagnosed with high specificity and sensitivity.

The sequence was collected from a woman in her late teens or twenties in good health and CMV-seronegative. Sequences were obtained from PBMCs. The V gene is TRBV2, the J gene TRBJ2-2; D unclear. The CDR3 nucleotides are TGTGCCAGCAGGCCCAGAAATACCGGGGAGCTGTTTTTT. This translates into CASRPRNTGELFF.